One sample yielded the 23 T cell receptor beta chains listed below, sequenced in a study of blood T cell repertoires in COVID-19. Sequencing used immunoSEQ multiplex PCR; TCRdb keeps in-frame clones, though not all of them. The sample consists of roughly 80,000 clones, about 83% of them appearing once. Material for sequencing was peripheral blood. Receptors were obtained from a man over 45 with acute or convalescent COVID-19.

V and J are TRBV29-1 and TRBJ2-3; TRBD2 matches at 15 bases. The CDR3 consists of 14 residues. With 7 bases clipped from V and 3 bases from J, the junction kept 2 bases outside the gene matches. Germline V gene sequence: CDR1 SQVTM, CDR2 ANQGSEA. The CDR3 sequence: CSGGTSGRTDTQYF. CDR3 nucleotide sequence: TGCAGCGGAGGGACTAGCGGGAGGACAGATACGCAGTATTTT.

The gene calls are TRBV11-3 and TRBJ2-7; D not resolved. The CDR3 consists of 14 residues. In germline, CDR1 is SGHNT, CDR2 YENEEA. Trimming removed 3 bases at V and 0 bases at J, with 9 bases between. Here the CDR3 reads CASSFSFSSYEQYF. The CDR3 nucleotides read TGTGCCAGCAGCTTTTCGTTTAGCTCCTACGAGCAGTACTTC.

This chain links TRBV7-3 with TRBJ2-5, with 7 bases matching TRBD2. The CDR3 has 13 residues. Unmatched junction bases numbered 5, after V lost 5 bases and J lost 5 bases. Germline lookup yields CDR1 SGHTA and CDR2 FQGTGA. CDR3 bases: TGTGCCAGCAGCCCGTACGGGGGGGAGACCCAGTACTTC. Its translation is CASSPYGGETQYF. Full variable domain (outside the CDR3, taken from reference TRBV7-3 and TRBJ2-5): GAGVSQTPSNKVTEKGKYVELRCDPISGHTALYWYRQSLGQGPEFLIYFQGTGAADDSGLPNDRFFAVRPEGSVSTLKIQRTERGDSAVYLCASSPYGGETQYFGPGTRLLVL.

The chain links TRBV6-2 or TRBV6-3 to TRBJ1-6; D is unresolved. The V gene lost 4 bases and the J gene lost 0 bases, with 16 bases spanning the gap. CDR3 length: 18 amino acids. CDR1 is MNHEY and CDR2 is SVGEGT in the germline V gene. The CDR3 here is CASSFDRETSSYNSPLHF. The CDR3 bases are TGTGCCAGCAGTTTTGACCGGGAGACGAGCTCCTATAATTCACCCCTCCACTTT.

The rearrangement uses TRBV7-9 and TRBJ2-5; 7 bases agree with TRBD1. This CDR3 region has 14 residues. V shed 5 bases and J 5 bases; nucleotides not matched to a gene: 8. Per germline, CDR1 SEHNR and CDR2 FQNEAQ (reference sequence). CDR3 protein: CASSPRQGRETQYF. The CDR3 nucleotides are TGTGCCAGCAGCCCAAGACAGGGTCGGGAGACCCAGTACTTC.

The chain joins TRBV15 to TRBJ2-7; D call uncertain. Trimming took off 0 bases at V and 0 bases at J, with 9 bases between the two ends. Germline V gives CDR1 LNHNV, CDR2 YYDKDF (reference sequence). The CDR3 spans 15 residues. As DNA, the CDR3 is TGTGCCACCAGCAGAGATCTTGGAGTCTCCTACGAGCAGTACTTC. It encodes CATSRDLGVSYEQYF.

The V gene is TRBV19, the J gene TRBJ2-7, with D perhaps TRBD1 (6 bases). V was pared by 6 bases and J by 8 bases, with 20 bases between. Germline assignment: CDR1 LNHDA and CDR2 SQIVND (reference sequence). This CDR3 comprises 14 residues. The CDR3 loop reads CASSPLGGTGQQYF. The CDR3 bases are TGTGCCAGTAGCCCCTTAGGGGGTACCGGGCAGCAGTACTTC.

The V and J genes are TRBV1 and TRBJ2-7; no DNA check was done on the table's D call, TRBD1. TRBV1 is a pseudogene locus. The CDR3 has 16 amino acids. The CDR3 bases are TGCACCAGCAGCCAAGACCTCTCGGGACAGGATATCGAGCAGTACTTC. As protein: CTSSQDLSGQDIEQYF.

The chain links TRBV18 to TRBJ1-2, with D possibly matching TRBD1 (6 bases). This CDR3 spans 16 amino acids. The germline gives CDR1 KGHSH, CDR2 LQKENI. V shed 1 base and J shed 3 bases, with 15 bases lying between them. The CDR3 DNA sequence: TGTGCCAGCTCACCACAACAGGGCGGTCCCGACTATGGCTACACCTTC. Encoded protein: CASSPQQGGPDYGYTF.

The V gene is TRBV5-1, the J gene TRBJ1-1; no clear D. Germline CDR1 reads SGHRS; CDR2 reads YFSETQ. The CDR3 loop spans 13 amino acids. V was shortened by 4 bases and J by 1 base, with 8 bases between the two germline ends. CDR3 DNA: TGCGCCAGCAGCCGACTAGAGAACACTGAAGCTTTCTTT. Amino acid sequence: CASSRLENTEAFF.

This chain connects TRBV19 to TRBJ1-3, with D unresolved. The germline V gene encodes CDR1 LNHDA and CDR2 SQIVND (reference sequence). Trimming stripped 7 bases from V and 0 bases from J, with 13 bases between. This CDR3 comprises 15 residues. Here the CDR3 reads CASNRYGNSGNTIYF. CDR3 DNA: TGTGCCAGTAACAGATACGGCAACTCTGGAAACACCATATATTTT.

This clone has a handful of counts. The chain couples TRBV19 to TRBJ1-3, with a possible D match to TRBD1 (5 bases). The CDR3 has 14 amino acids. Trimming pared 5 bases from V and 0 bases from J, leaving 8 bases between. Germline V gene sequence: CDR1 LNHDA, CDR2 SQIVND (reference sequence). The CDR3 region has the DNA TGTGCCAGTAGTCAGACAGACTCTGGAAACACCATATATTTT. Translating it yields CASSQTDSGNTIYF.

The count of this clone is one. The chain links TRBV19 to TRBJ2-1; TRBD1 is a possible D gene (5 bases). The germline gives CDR1 LNHDA, CDR2 SQIVND (reference sequence). Trimming took 4 bases from V and 3 from J, leaving 10 bases between them. There are 14 residues in the CDR3. In DNA, the CDR3 is TGTGCCAGTAGTAAGACAGCTTACTACAATGAGCAGTTCTTC. Translation: CASSKTAYYNEQFF.

The CDR3 loop reads CASSYQGDYGYTF. The CDR3 region has the DNA TGTGCCAGCAGTTACCAGGGTGACTATGGCTACACCTTC. V and J are TRBV2 and TRBJ1-2, with D maybe TRBD1 (5 bases). Trimming cost V 5 bases and J 3 bases, with 10 bases left between them. In germline, CDR1 is SNHLY, CDR2 FYNNEI. The CDR3 sequence is 13 residues long. Supplemented by reference TRBV2 and TRBJ1-2, the full variable domain reads EPEVTQTPSHQVTQMGQEVILRCVPISNHLYFYWYRQILGQKVEFLVSFYNNEISEKSEIFDDQFSVERPDGSNFTLKIRSTKLEDSAMYFCASSYQGDYGYTFGSGTRLTVV.

This sequence joins TRBV5-5 and TRBJ2-3; TRBD1 aligns across 9 bases. The CDR3 sequence is 14 residues long. The V gene's germline CDR1 is SGHKS and CDR2 YYEKEE (reference sequence). Trimming at V came to 1 base and at J to 7 bases, leaving 4 bases not matched to a gene. CDR3 residues: CASSLTGGGYTQYF. DNA for the CDR3: TGTGCCAGCAGCTTGACAGGGGGCGGGTATACGCAGTATTTT. The variable domain in full, completed from reference TRBV5-5 and TRBJ2-3, reads DAGVTQSPTHLIKTRGQQVTLRCSPISGHKSVSWYQQVLGQGPQFIFQYYEKEERGRGNFPDRFSARQFPNYSSELNVNALLLGDSALYLCASSLTGGGYTQYFGPGTRLTVL.

This clone was observed once. The chain links TRBV2 to TRBJ2-6; TRBD1 is a possible D gene (5 bases). This CDR3 region has 15 residues. Germline CDR1 SNHLY, CDR2 FYNNEI. V lost 2 bases, J lost 0 bases, and 5 bases lay in between. Written as DNA, the CDR3 is TGTGCCAGCAGTGAACAGGGCTCTGGGGCCAACGTCCTGACTTTC. It specifies CASSEQGSGANVLTF.

This clone turned up a few times. The rearrangement joins TRBV7-2 to TRBJ2-1; D possibly corresponds to TRBD1 (6 bases). The V and J ends lost 3 bases and 5 bases respectively, with 14 bases between them. Germline lookup yields CDR1 SGHTA and CDR2 FQGNSA. This CDR3 has 15 residues. CDR3 nucleotide sequence: TGTGCCAGCAGCTTGGGCCAGGGGATTCACAATGAGCAGTTCTTC. Residues: CASSLGQGIHNEQFF.

The chain is built from TRBV9 and TRBJ2-1, with TRBD2 matching over 10 bases. The ends lost 0 bases at V and 6 bases at J; junction bases unmatched: 6. CDR1 SGDLS and CDR2 YYNGEE come from the germline V gene. This CDR3 has 16 residues. The CDR3 sequence: CASSVGRAGGRNEQFF. In DNA, the CDR3 is TGTGCCAGCAGCGTAGGTAGAGCGGGGGGGCGCAATGAGCAGTTCTTC.

This clone was detected only once. In nucleotides, the CDR3 is TGTGCCAGCTCACCGGCTGACTACAATGAGCAGTTCTTC. As protein: CASSPADYNEQFF. This chain uses TRBV18 with TRBJ2-1; no clear D gene. V shed 3 bases and J shed 3 bases, with 6 bases lying between them. CDR1 and CDR2 (germline): KGHSH, LQKENI. CDR3 length equals 13 residues.

This clone came up a few times. The genes are TRBV5-6 and TRBJ2-1; TRBD1 matches 8 bases. Germline CDR1 SGHDT, CDR2 YYEEEE. Trimming at V came to 0 bases and at J to 0 bases, leaving 2 bases not matched to a gene. The CDR3 contains 16 residues. In DNA, the CDR3 is TGTGCCAGCAGCTTGGCCGGGACAGGCTCCTACAATGAGCAGTTCTTC. Amino acid sequence: CASSLAGTGSYNEQFF.

The genes are TRBV3-1 (or the pseudogene TRBV3-2) and TRBJ1-2; possible D gene TRBD1, 6 bases. The CDR3 is 17 amino acids. V was trimmed by 5 bases and J by 5 bases, leaving 24 bases between them. In germline, CDR1 is LGHDT, CDR2 YNNKEL (reference sequence). The CDR3 nucleotides read TGTGCCAGCAGCGCCCACAGGGAGTTGTGGTTTGGGTATGGCTACACCTTC. Residues: CASSAHRELWFGYGYTF.

The V gene is TRBV19, the J gene TRBJ2-7; 7 positions match TRBD2. Trimming cost V 4 bases and J 8 bases; bases outside gene matches: 8. The CDR3 covers 13 residues. Germline V gene sequence: CDR1 LNHDA, CDR2 SQIVND (reference sequence). The CDR3 DNA sequence: TGTGCCAGTAGTAGCGGGACTATGATAAAGCAGTACTTC. It is translated as CASSSGTMIKQYF.

V gene TRBV6-5 combines with J gene TRBJ2-1; D is uncertain. V was trimmed by 0 bases and J by 6 bases, leaving 9 bases between them. The CDR3 spans 14 residues. Germline values: CDR1 MNHEY, CDR2 SVGAGI. CDR3 nucleotides: TGTGCCAGCAGTTACTCACCGCTAGGCAATGAGCAGTTCTTC. This sequence encodes CASSYSPLGNEQFF.